The 11 T cell receptor beta chains below all came from one sample that was sequenced in a study of blood T cell repertoires in COVID-19. Method: immunoSEQ multiplex PCR; TCRdb's copy keeps in-frame clones and lacks some. The repertoire holds some 74,000 clones, with roughly 80% as singletons. Material: peripheral blood. These receptors came from a woman of 80 years or more with active or convalescent COVID-19.

The genes are TRBV7-8 and TRBJ2-7; 8 bases are shared with TRBD2. CDR3 length: 15 residues. V gave up 3 bases and J gave up 4 bases; unmatched junction bases: 8. Germline V gene lookup returns CDR1 SGHVS and CDR2 FQNEAQ. The CDR3: CASSFYSGRVYEQYF. The CDR3 DNA reads as TGTGCCAGCAGCTTCTACAGCGGGAGAGTATACGAGCAGTACTTC.

Turning to this clone: One end of the junction is discordant with germline, which a read error may explain. The chain has TRBV27 and TRBJ2-7; TRBD1 matches 7 bases. Germline CDR1 MNHEY, CDR2 SMNVEV (reference sequence). The length of the CDR3 is 14 residues. CDR3 amino acids: CASSLLGGSHEQYF. The CDR3 region has the DNA TGTGCCAGCAGTTTATTAGGGGGCTCCCACGAGCAGTACTTC.

The chain is built from TRBV19 and TRBJ2-7, with 7 nucleotides matching TRBD1. Trimming at V came to 6 bases and at J to 2 bases, leaving 10 bases not matched to a gene. There are 15 residues in the CDR3. The germline gives CDR1 LNHDA, CDR2 SQIVND (reference sequence). The CDR3, as DNA: TGTGCCAGTAGCCCACAGGGGCCATACCCCTACGAGCAGTACTTC. Translated: CASSPQGPYPYEQYF.

The V and J genes are TRBV6-2 or TRBV6-3 and TRBJ2-1, with 16 bases identical to TRBD2. The ends lost 0 bases at V and 6 bases at J; junction bases unmatched: 8. Germline CDR1 and CDR2: MNHEY and SVGEGT. The CDR3 runs to 19 residues. CDR3 nucleotide sequence: TGTGCCAGCAGTTACTCGGGACTAGCGGGGGGGCTCAGTATCAATGAGCAGTTCTTC. Amino acid sequence: CASSYSGLAGGLSINEQFF.

CDR3 sequence: CASRRDLNTQYF. DNA for the CDR3: TGTGCCAGCAGGCGGGACCTCAATACGCAGTATTTT. J is TRBJ2-3 and V is TRBV6-6; perhaps TRBD2 as D (6 bases). V lost 6 bases and J 7 bases, leaving 11 bases between the germline ends. The germline V gene encodes CDR1 MNHNY and CDR2 SVGAGI (reference sequence). CDR3 size: 12 residues.

This clone was recorded at least ten times. J is TRBJ1-2 and V is TRBV13, with D maybe TRBD1 (6 bases). V lost 4 bases and J 6 bases, leaving 21 bases between the germline ends. Germline CDR1 reads PRHDT; CDR2 reads FYEKMQ (reference sequence). CDR3 size: 16 residues. The CDR3 spells CASSSRAPGEDDGYTF. CDR3 nucleotide sequence: TGTGCCAGCAGCTCCCGGGCCCCAGGGGAAGACGATGGCTACACCTTC. Using reference TRBV13 and TRBJ1-2 for the parts outside the CDR3, the full variable domain is AAGVIQSPRHLIKEKRETATLKCYPIPRHDTVYWYQQGPGQDPQFLISFYEKMQSDKGSIPDRFSAQQFSDYHSELNMSSLELGDSALYFCASSSRAPGEDDGYTFGSGTRLTVV.

The chain is built from TRBV24-1 and TRBJ1-5; D is uncertain. Germline CDR1 and CDR2: KGHDR and SFDVKD. With 1 base removed from V and 9 bases from J, the gap between germline ends came to 6 bases. This CDR3 contains 12 residues. The DNA for the CDR3 is TGTGCCACCAGTGATTTACGGTCGCCCCAGCATTTT. The encoded protein is CATSDLRSPQHF.

The chain carries TRBV12-3 or TRBV12-4 and TRBJ2-7, with 8 nucleotides matching TRBD2. V was pared by 6 bases and J by 6 bases, with 4 bases of the junction left unmatched. The CDR3 runs 12 residues. In DNA form, the CDR3 reads TGTGCCAGCAGAACGGGAGGGGGCGAGCAGTACTTC. It is translated as CASRTGGGEQYF.

This clone was seen just once. V is TRBV18 and J is TRBJ1-4; no clear D. The CDR3 is 16 amino acids. V was shortened by 3 bases and J by 3 bases, with 14 bases between the two germline ends. The germline gives CDR1 KGHSH, CDR2 LQKENI. The chain's CDR3 is CASSPRKDLPNEKLFF. Here the CDR3 DNA reads TGTGCCAGCTCACCTAGAAAGGACTTACCTAATGAAAAACTGTTTTTT.

The chain uses TRBV3-1 (or the pseudogene TRBV3-2) and TRBJ2-7; D possibly corresponds to TRBD1 (6 bases). V lost 4 bases and J lost 4, with 14 bases in between. The CDR3 consists of 14 residues. CDR1 LGHDT and CDR2 YNNKEL come from the germline V gene (reference sequence). The CDR3 sequence is CASSLSDSMYEQYF. The CDR3 region has the DNA TGTGCCAGCAGCCTCTCGGACAGCATGTACGAGCAGTACTTC.

This chain uses TRBV28 with TRBJ2-7; tentative D call: TRBD2 (5 bases). The CDR3 is made up of 15 amino acids. Trimming shortened V by 6 bases and J by 4 bases, and 19 bases separated the two germline ends. The V gene's germline CDR1 is MDHEN and CDR2 SYDVKM. The CDR3 loop reads CASRLPGSGGYEQYF. CDR3 DNA sequence: TGTGCCAGCAGGCTTCCCGGCAGCGGCGGATACGAGCAGTACTTC.